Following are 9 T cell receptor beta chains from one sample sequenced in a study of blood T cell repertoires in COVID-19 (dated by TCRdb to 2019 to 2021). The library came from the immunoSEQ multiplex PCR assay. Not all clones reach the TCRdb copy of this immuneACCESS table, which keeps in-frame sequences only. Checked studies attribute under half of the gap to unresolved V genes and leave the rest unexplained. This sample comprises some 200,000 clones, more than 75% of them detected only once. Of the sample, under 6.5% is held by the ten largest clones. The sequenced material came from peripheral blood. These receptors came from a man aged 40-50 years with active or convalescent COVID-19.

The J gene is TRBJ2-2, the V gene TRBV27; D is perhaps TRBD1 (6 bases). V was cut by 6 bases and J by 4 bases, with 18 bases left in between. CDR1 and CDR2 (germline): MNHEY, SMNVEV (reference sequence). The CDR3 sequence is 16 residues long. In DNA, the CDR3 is TGTGCCAGCAGCCGGACCGGGACAATGGGCACCGGGGAGCTGTTTTTT. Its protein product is CASSRTGTMGTGELFF.

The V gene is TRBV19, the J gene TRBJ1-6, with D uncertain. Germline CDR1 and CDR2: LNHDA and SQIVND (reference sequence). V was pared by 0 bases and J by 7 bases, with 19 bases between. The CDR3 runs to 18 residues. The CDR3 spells CASSIDLGRPIGNSPLHF. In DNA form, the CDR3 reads TGTGCCAGTAGTATAGATCTGGGTCGGCCCATCGGGAATTCACCCCTCCACTTT.

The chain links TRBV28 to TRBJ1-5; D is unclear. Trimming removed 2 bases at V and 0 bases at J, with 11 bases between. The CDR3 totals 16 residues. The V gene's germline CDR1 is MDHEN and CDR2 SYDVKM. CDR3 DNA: TGTGCCAGCAGTTTAGAAAGGGAGTATAGCAATCAGCCCCAGCATTTT. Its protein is CASSLEREYSNQPQHF.

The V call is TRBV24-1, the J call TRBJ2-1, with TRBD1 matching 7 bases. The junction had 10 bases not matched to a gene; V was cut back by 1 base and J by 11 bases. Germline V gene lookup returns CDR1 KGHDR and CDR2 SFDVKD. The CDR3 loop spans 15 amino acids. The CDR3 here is CATSDFRDSDDKQFF. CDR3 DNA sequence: TGTGCCACCAGTGATTTTCGGGACAGTGACGATAAGCAGTTCTTC.

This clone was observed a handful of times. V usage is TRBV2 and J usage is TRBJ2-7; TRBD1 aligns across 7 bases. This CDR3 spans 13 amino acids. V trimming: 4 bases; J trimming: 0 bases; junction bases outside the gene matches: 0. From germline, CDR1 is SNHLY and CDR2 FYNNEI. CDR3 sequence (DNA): TGTGCCAGCAGTGGGGACAGCTCCTACGAGCAGTACTTC. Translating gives CASSGDSSYEQYF.

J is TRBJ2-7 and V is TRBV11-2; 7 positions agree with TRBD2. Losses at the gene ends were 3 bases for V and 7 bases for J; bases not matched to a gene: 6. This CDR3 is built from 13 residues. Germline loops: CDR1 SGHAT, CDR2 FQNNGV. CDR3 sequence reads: CASSFAGAGEQYF. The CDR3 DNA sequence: TGTGCCAGCAGCTTTGCGGGAGCTGGGGAGCAGTACTTC.

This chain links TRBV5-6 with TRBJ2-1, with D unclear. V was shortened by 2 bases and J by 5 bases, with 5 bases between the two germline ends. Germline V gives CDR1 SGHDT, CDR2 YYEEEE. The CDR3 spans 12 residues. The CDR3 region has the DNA TGTGCCAGCAGCTTACGAGACAATGAGCAGTTCTTC. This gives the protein CASSLRDNEQFF.

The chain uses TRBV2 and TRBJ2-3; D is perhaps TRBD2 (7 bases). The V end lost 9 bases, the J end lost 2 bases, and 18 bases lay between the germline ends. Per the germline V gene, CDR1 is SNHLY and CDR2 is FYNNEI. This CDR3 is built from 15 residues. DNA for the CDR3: TGTGCCAGAGGGGGGGTAGGTTCTTCCACAGATACGCAGTATTTT. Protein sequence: CARGGVGSSTDTQYF.

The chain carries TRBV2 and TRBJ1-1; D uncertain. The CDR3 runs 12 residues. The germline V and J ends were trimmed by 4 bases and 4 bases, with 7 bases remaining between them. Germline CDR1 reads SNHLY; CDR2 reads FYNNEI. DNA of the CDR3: TGTGCCAGCAGTGTCGTATTCACTGAAGCTTTCTTT. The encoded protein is CASSVVFTEAFF.